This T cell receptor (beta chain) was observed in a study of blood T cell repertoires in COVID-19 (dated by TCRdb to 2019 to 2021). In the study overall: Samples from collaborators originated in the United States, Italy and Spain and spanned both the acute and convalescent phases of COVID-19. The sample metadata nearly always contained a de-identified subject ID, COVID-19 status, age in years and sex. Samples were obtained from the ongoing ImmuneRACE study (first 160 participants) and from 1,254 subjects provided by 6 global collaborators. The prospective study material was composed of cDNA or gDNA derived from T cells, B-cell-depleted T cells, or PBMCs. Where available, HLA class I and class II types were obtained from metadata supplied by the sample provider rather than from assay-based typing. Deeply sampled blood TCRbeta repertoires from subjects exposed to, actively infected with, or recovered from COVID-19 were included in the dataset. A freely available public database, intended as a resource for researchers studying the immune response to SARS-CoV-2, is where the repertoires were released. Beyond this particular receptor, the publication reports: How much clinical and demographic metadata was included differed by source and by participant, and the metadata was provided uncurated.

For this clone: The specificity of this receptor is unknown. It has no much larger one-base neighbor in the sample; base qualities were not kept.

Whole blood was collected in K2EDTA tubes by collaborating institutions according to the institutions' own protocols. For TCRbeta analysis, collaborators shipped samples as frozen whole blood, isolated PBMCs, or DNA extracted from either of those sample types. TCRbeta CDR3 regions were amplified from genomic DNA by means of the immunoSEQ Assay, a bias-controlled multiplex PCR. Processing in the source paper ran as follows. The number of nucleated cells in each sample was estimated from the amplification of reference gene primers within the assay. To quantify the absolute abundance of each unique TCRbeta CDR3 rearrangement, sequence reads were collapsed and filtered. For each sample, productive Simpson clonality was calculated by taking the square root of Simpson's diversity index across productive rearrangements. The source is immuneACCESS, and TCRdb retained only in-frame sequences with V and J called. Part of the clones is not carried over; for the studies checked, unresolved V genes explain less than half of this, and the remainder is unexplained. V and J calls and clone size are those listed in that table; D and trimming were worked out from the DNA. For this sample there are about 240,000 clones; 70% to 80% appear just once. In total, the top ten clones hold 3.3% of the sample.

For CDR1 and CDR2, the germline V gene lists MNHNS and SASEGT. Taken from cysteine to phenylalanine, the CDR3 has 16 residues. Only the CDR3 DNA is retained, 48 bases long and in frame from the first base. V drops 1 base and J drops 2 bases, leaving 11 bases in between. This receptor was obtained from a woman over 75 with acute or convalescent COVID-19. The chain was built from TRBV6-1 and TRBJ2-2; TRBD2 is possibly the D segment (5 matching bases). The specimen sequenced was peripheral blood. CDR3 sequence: CASSEVGSANTGELFF. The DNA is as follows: TGTGCCAGCAGTGAAGTCGGTAGCGCCAACACCGGGGAGCTGTTTTTT.